This T cell receptor beta chain was retrieved from a study of graft-versus-host responses after intestinal transplantation. Overall study context: Anti-thymocyte globulin induction was given to all recipients, followed by tacrolimus and steroids for around three years. Study-level results: GvH clones surfaced in recipient marrow, some emerging earlier in ileum or blood. Association was observed between peak circulating GvH clone levels and early post-transplant HvG declines. The presence of high graft-versus-host to host-versus-graft clonal ratios in allografts characterized patients with graft-donor T cell macrochimerism.

Repertoires were generated with immunoSEQ multiplex PCR, while TCRdb's copy carries only in-frame clones and drops some. This table holds around 67,000 clones, around 90% found once. To note about this clone: The antigen remains unidentified.

The sequence was obtained from a human donor who was the organ donor for an intestinal transplant. The sample consisted of unstimulated CD8+ T cells sorted from spleen or lymph node cells, taken before transplant.

The CDR3 DNA reads as TGTGCCAGCAGCTGGCGGGGGAGCTCCTACAATGAGCAGTTCTTC. Translating gives CASSWRGSSYNEQFF. The rearrangement uses TRBV5-4 and TRBJ2-1; 7 bases align to TRBD2. The germline CDR1 and CDR2 sequences are SGHNT and YYREEE (reference sequence). The CDR3 loop spans 15 amino acids. The V and J ends lost 3 bases and 0 bases, in that order; junction bases with no gene match: 3.